Each of the 16 T cell receptor beta chains below was sequenced from the same sample in a study of T cell responses to AZD1222 COVID-19 vaccine. Only in-frame clones appear in the TCRdb table, and some are missing; sequencing was by immunoSEQ multiplex PCR. The table lists 170,000 or so clones, around 92% of them singletons. The source was peripheral blood, collected on day 0 of AZD1222 vaccination. These receptors were taken from an adult in good health.

This clone occurred once. The chain combines TRBV30 with TRBJ1-6, with D possibly matching TRBD1 (5 bases). CDR1 and CDR2 from the germline V gene are GTSNPN and SVGIG (reference sequence). The V and J ends lost 5 bases and 0 bases respectively, with 11 bases between them. CDR3 length equals 15 residues. The CDR3 region is CAWDFGTSYNSPLHF. The CDR3 DNA is TGTGCCTGGGACTTCGGGACCTCCTATAATTCACCCCTCCACTTT.

The chain employs TRBV6-5 and TRBJ1-6; possible D gene TRBD1, 6 bases. The germline V gene has CDR1 MNHEY and CDR2 SVGAGI. The CDR3 is 14 amino acids. The germline V and J ends were trimmed by 8 bases and 6 bases, with 14 bases remaining between them. CDR3 sequence (DNA): TGTGCCAGCGTCCGGGGGCAGACTAATTCACCCCTCCACTTT. Amino acids: CASVRGQTNSPLHF.

V gene TRBV3-1 (or the pseudogene TRBV3-2) combines with J gene TRBJ1-1; D is ambiguous. Germline V lookup: CDR1 LGHDT, CDR2 YNNKEL (reference sequence). This CDR3 is built from 14 residues. V lost 1 base and J 4 bases, leaving 10 bases between the germline ends. This chain's CDR3 is CASSQGTMGTEAFF. The CDR3 bases are TGTGCCAGCAGCCAAGGAACCATGGGCACTGAAGCTTTCTTT.

This chain uses TRBV28 with TRBJ2-3; 8 bases line up with TRBD2. The V gene end was trimmed by 4 bases and the J gene end by 1 base; junction bases not matched to a gene: 7. CDR3 length equals 16 residues. In germline, CDR1 is MDHEN, CDR2 SYDVKM. DNA for the CDR3: TGTGCCAGCAGTTATCTTAGCGGGGCGCGCACAGATACGCAGTATTTT. Its translation: CASSYLSGARTDTQYF.

The V and J genes are TRBV6-1 and TRBJ1-3, with D possibly matching TRBD1 (5 bases). The V and J ends lost 2 bases and 0 bases respectively, with 14 bases between them. Germline V gives CDR1 MNHNS, CDR2 SASEGT. This CDR3 contains 17 residues. DNA for the CDR3: TGTGCCAGCAGTGAATTCGGGGGGTTCAACTCTGGAAACACCATATATTTT. Translated, it gives CASSEFGGFNSGNTIYF.

The gene calls are TRBV9 and TRBJ1-4; D gene ambiguous. With 3 bases removed from V and 8 bases from J, the gap between germline ends came to 17 bases. CDR1 is SGDLS, CDR2 YYNGEE, per germline. This CDR3 spans 15 amino acids. The CDR3, as DNA: TGTGCCAGCAGCGCGGAAGGGTTGCGATGGGAAAAACTGTTTTTT. Its translation is CASSAEGLRWEKLFF.

The rearrangement joins TRBV11-3 to TRBJ2-1; D gene unclear. The CDR3 totals 15 residues. Per germline, CDR1 SGHNT and CDR2 YENEEA. With 2 bases removed from V and 0 bases from J, the gap between germline ends came to 8 bases. The CDR3 spells CASSLNLLSYNEQFF. Here the CDR3 DNA reads TGTGCCAGCAGCTTAAACCTCCTCTCCTACAATGAGCAGTTCTTC.

The chain joins TRBV7-9 to TRBJ2-7; 10 nucleotides match TRBD2. V lost 5 bases, J lost 0 bases, and 4 bases stayed unmatched. CDR3 length: 15 residues. Germline V gene data show CDR1 as SEHNR and CDR2 as FQNEAQ (reference sequence). In DNA form, the CDR3 reads TGTGCCAGCAGCGAACTAGCGGGGAGCTCCTACGAGCAGTACTTC. Translating gives CASSELAGSSYEQYF.

V gene TRBV11-1 combines with J gene TRBJ2-7; D perhaps matches TRBD1 (6 bases). Per the germline V gene, CDR1 is SGHAT and CDR2 is FQDESV (reference sequence). With 5 bases removed from V and 2 bases from J, the gap between germline ends came to 10 bases. The CDR3 extends over 13 amino acids. DNA of the CDR3: TGTGCCAGCAGCCGACAGGAAACCTACGAGCAGTACTTC. Translating it yields CASSRQETYEQYF.

The chain links TRBV5-1 to TRBJ2-5; tentatively, D is TRBD2 (6 bases). The CDR3 spans 15 residues. V was pared by 3 bases and J by 2 bases, with 14 bases between. Germline CDR1 is SGHRS and CDR2 is YFSETQ. DNA of the CDR3: TGCGCCAGCAGCTCCCAATCGGGGGAGCAAGAGACCCAGTACTTC. It translates to CASSSQSGEQETQYF.

The rearrangement uses TRBV11-2 and TRBJ1-4; D call uncertain. Germline CDR1 and CDR2: SGHAT and FQNNGV. V lost 0 bases, J lost 0 bases, and 8 bases lay in between. This CDR3 comprises 16 residues. The CDR3 DNA sequence: TGTGCCAGCAGCTTAGAGTACGCAGCAACTAATGAAAAACTGTTTTTT. This encodes CASSLEYAATNEKLFF.

The chain couples TRBV6-1 to TRBJ2-7; D is perhaps TRBD1 or TRBD2 (5 bases each). This CDR3 comprises 15 residues. V shed 2 bases and J shed 0 bases, with 11 bases lying between them. Germline V CDR1 and CDR2: MNHNS, SASEGT. The chain's CDR3 is CASSEWGLGSYEQYF. CDR3 DNA sequence: TGTGCCAGCAGTGAATGGGGGTTGGGCTCCTACGAGCAGTACTTC.

This chain joins TRBV7-9 and TRBJ2-3, with D unresolved. Germline-derived CDR1 and CDR2 are SEHNR and FQNEAQ (reference sequence). The CDR3 has 14 amino acids. Trimming pared 2 bases from V and 0 bases from J, leaving 6 bases between. DNA of the CDR3: TGTGCCAGCAGCTTATACAGCAGCACAGATACGCAGTATTTT. It yields the protein CASSLYSSTDTQYF.

The chain carries TRBV27 and TRBJ1-2; a weak D match, TRBD1 (6 bases). The CDR3 runs 13 residues. Germline values: CDR1 MNHEY, CDR2 SMNVEV (reference sequence). V shed 2 bases and J shed 4 bases, with 8 bases lying between them. This chain's CDR3 is CASSLVRGYGYTF. The CDR3 coding sequence is TGTGCCAGCAGTTTAGTCAGGGGCTATGGCTACACCTTC.

A single count supports this clone. The chain combines TRBV30 with TRBJ2-3; 8 nucleotides line up with TRBD2. CDR3 length: 13 amino acids. CDR1 and CDR2 from the germline V gene are GTSNPN and SVGIG (reference sequence). After removal of 7 bases from V and 0 bases from J, the junction contained 3 bases not matched to a gene. CDR3 loop: CASSSGSTDTQYF. CDR3 nucleotide sequence: TGTGCCTCCTCTAGCGGGAGCACAGATACGCAGTATTTT.

This chain links TRBV15 with TRBJ1-1; TRBD1 agrees at 7 bases. CDR3 size: 14 residues. In germline, CDR1 is LNHNV, CDR2 YYDKDF (reference sequence). Losses at the gene ends were 7 bases for V and 0 bases for J; bases not matched to a gene: 5. CDR3 nucleotides: TGTGCCACCACTCGGGACAGATTGAACACTGAAGCTTTCTTT. It encodes CATTRDRLNTEAFF.